Shown below are 2 T cell receptor beta chains from a single sample sequenced in a study of tumor-infiltrating lymphocytes in primary liver carcinoma. TCR beta cDNA was reverse-transcribed from about 550 ng of total RNA. The reaction used a constant-region primer and ProtoScript II reverse transcriptase. Libraries covering TCR beta were generated through three nested multiplex PCR rounds (using a slightly modified ARM-PCR). It was with TRBV1-TRBV30 forward primers and a C-beta reverse primer that the first two PCR rounds were run, at about 10 cycles each. Using its own MiXCR run on the multiplex PCR reads, TCRdb lists one record per CDR3 protein. The table has 150,000 to 200,000 distinct CDR3 sequences, roughly two thirds seen once; the top ten hold 6% to 8.5%. RNA was extracted from whole blood without cell sorting, alongside germline DNA. The sample comprised peripheral blood. The receptor source for this set is an older woman with primary liver carcinoma and hepatitis B virus infection.

The rearrangement uses TRBV12-3 or TRBV12-4 and TRBJ1-5; the D is unclear. This CDR3 comprises 14 residues. With 1 base removed from V and 8 bases from J, the gap between germline ends came to 12 bases. CDR3 sequence (DNA): TGTGCCAGCAGTTTAGGAGCGAACCCAGAGCCCCAGCATTTT. Its protein product is CASSLGANPEPQHF.

This clonotype occurred a few times. The chain employs TRBV2 and TRBJ1-5, with 8 bases identical to TRBD1. The CDR3 is 15 amino acids. Germline V lookup: CDR1 SNHLY, CDR2 FYNNEI. V trimming: 5 bases; J trimming: 2 bases; junction bases outside the gene matches: 5. DNA of the CDR3: TGTGCCAGCAGTCCTCAGGGGGCTGGCAATCAGCCCCAGCATTTT. Protein product: CASSPQGAGNQPQHF.